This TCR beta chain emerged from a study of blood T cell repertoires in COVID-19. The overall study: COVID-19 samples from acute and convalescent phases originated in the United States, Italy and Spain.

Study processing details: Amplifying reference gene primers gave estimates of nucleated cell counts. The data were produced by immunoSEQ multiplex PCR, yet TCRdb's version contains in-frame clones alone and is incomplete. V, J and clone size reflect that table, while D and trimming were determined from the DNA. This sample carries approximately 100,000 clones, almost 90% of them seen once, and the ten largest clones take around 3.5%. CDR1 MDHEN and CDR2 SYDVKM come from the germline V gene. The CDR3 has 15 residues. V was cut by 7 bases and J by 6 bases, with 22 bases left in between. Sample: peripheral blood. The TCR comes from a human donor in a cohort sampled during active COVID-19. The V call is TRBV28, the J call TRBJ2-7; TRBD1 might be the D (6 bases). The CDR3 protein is CASINSGTKSPEQYF. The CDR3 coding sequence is TGTGCCAGCATCAATTCCGGGACAAAGTCCCCCGAGCAGTACTTC.